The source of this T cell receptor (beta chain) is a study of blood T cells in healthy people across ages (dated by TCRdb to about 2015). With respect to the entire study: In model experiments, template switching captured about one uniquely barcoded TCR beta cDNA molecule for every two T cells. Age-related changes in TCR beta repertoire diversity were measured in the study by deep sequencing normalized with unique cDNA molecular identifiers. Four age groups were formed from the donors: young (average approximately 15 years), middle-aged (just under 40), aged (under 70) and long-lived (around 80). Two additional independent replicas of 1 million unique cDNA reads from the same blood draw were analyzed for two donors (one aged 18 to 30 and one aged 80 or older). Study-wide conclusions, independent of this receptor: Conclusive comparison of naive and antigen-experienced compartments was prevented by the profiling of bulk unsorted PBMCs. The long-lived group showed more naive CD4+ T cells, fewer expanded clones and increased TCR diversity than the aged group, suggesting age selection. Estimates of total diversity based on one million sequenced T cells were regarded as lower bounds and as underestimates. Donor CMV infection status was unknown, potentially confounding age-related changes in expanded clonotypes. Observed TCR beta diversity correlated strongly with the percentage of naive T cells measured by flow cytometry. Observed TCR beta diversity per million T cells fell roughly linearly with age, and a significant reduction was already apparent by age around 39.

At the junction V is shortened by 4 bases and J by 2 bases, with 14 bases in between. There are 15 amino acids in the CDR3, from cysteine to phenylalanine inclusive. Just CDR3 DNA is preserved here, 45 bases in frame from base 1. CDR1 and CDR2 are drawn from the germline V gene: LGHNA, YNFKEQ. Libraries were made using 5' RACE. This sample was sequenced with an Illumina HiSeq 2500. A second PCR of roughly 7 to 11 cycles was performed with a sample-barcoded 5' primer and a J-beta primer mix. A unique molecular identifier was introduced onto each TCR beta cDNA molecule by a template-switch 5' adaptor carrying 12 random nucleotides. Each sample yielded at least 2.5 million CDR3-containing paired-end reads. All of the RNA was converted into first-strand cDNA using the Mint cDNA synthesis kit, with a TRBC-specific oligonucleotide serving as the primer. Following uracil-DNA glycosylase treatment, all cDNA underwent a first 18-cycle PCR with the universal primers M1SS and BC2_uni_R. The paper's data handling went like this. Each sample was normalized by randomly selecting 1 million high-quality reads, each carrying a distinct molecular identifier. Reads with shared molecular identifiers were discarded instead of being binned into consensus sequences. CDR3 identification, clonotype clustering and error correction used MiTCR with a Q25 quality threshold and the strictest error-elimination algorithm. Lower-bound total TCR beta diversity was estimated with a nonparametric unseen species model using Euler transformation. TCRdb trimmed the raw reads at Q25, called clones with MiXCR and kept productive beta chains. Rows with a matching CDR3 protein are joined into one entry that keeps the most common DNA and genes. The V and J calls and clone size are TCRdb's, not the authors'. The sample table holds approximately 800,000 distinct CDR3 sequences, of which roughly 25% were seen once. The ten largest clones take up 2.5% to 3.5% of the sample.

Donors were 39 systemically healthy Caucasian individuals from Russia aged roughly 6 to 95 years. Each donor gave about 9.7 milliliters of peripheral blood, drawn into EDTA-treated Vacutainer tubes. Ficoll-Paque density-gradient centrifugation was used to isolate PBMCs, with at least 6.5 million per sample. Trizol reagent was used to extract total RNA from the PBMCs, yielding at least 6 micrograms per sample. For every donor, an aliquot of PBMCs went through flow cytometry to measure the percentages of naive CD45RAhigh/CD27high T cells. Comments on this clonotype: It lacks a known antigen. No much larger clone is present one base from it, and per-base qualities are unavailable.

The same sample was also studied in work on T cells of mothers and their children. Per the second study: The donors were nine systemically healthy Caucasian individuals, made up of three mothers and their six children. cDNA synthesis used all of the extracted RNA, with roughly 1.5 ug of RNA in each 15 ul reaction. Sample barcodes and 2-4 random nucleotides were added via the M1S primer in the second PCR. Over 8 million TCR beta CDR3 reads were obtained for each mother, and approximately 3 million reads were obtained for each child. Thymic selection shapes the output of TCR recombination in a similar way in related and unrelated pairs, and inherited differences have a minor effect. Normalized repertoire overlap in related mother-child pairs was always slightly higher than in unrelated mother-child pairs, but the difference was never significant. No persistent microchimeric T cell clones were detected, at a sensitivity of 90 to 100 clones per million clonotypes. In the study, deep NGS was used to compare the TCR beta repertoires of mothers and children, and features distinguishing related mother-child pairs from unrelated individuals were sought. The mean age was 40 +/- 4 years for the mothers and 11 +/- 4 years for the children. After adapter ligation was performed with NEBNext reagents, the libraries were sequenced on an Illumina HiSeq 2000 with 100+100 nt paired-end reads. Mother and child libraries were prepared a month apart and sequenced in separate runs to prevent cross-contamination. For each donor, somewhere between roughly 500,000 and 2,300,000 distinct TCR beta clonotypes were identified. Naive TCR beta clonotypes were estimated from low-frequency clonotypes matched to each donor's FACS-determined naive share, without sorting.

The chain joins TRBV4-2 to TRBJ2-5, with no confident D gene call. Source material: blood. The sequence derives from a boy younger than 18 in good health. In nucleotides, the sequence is TGTGCCAGCAGCCCGGTGACGACTTCTCAAGAGACCCAGTACTTC. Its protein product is CASSPVTTSQETQYF.